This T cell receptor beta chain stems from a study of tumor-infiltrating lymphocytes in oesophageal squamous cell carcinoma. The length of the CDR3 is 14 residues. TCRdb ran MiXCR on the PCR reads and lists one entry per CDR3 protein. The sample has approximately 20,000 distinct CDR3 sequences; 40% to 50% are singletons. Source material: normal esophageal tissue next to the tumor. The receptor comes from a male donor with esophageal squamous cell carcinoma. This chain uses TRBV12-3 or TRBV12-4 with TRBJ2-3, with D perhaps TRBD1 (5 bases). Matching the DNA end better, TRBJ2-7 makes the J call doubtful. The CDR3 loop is CASSMDTPFHEQYF. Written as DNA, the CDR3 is TGTGCCAGCAGCATGGACACCCCCTTCCACGAGCAGTACTTC.